This TCR beta chain was retrieved from a study of blood T cell repertoires in COVID-19. Overall study: The United States, Italy and Spain provided the acute and convalescent COVID-19 samples. Nucleic acid was either cDNA or gDNA, and it came from T cells, B-cell-depleted T cells, or PBMCs.

The CDR3 totals 18 residues. Germline CDR1 is MGHRA and CDR2 is YSYEKL. The junction had 8 bases not matched to a gene; V was cut back by 4 bases and J by 0 bases. Methods used by the authors: Estimation of nucleated cell counts was performed using reference gene primer amplification. TCRdb's copy holds only in-frame clones and misses some; the assay was immunoSEQ multiplex PCR. V and J calls and clone size follow that table, whereas D and trimming were derived from the DNA. The sample consists of more than 60,000 clones, approximately 89% of them appearing once. V gene TRBV4-1 combines with J gene TRBJ1-5, with TRBD1 identical over 11 bases. The specimen sequenced was peripheral blood. The source of this sequence is a woman aged 45-65 years with active COVID-19. In nucleotides, the CDR3 is TGCGCCAGCAGCCCCGGGGGGACAGGGGGTAATAGCAATCAGCCCCAGCATTTT. As protein: CASSPGGTGGNSNQPQHF.